These T cell receptor beta chains were read from a single sample in a study of identical twins. TCRdb processed the 5' RACE reads anew with MiXCR; each CDR3 protein has one entry. Here the sample spans around 340,000 distinct CDR3 sequences, 9% to 15% being singletons. The same sample was also studied in work on yellow fever vaccine responses in identical twins.

Sequences were obtained from CD8+ T cells sorted from blood. These TCRs come from a young woman in good health. Both conserved end residues are part of each CDR3. A D gene is named only where the DNA matches it firmly. The listing skips clone size in some rows; elsewhere it reads once, few, many or a size class.

DNA,CDR3,size,V,J,D
TGTGCCAGCAGTTCCCCCAACACAATAGCGGGAGAAGGCACAGATACGCAGTATTTT,CASSSPNTIAGEGTDTQYF,-,TRBV28,TRBJ2-3,TRBD2
TGCAGTGCTAGAGCCTTAACAGGGAAGGGGTATAGCAATCAGCCCCAGCATTTT,CSARALTGKGYSNQPQHF,-,TRBV20-1,TRBJ1-5,-
TGTGCCAGCAGCTTAGTTAGGATCGTGGGGCAGGGGGCCGCAGATACGCAGTATTTT,CASSLVRIVGQGAADTQYF,many,TRBV11-2,TRBJ2-3,TRBD1
TGTGCCAGCAGTGAATCAACGGGAGGGCCAGGTGAGCAGTACTTC,CASSESTGGPGEQYF,many,TRBV25-1,TRBJ2-7,TRBD2
TGTGCCAGCAGCTTACACAGGGTGGACACCGGGGAGCTGTTTTTT,CASSLHRVDTGELFF,-,TRBV7-9,TRBJ2-2,-
TGCAGTGCTAGATATGACAGGGGGGGTACCGGGGAGCTGTTTTTT,CSARYDRGGTGELFF,-,TRBV20-1,TRBJ2-2,TRBD1
TGTGCCAGCAGCACGACGGACCTGGCCTCCTACAATGAGCAGTTCTTC,CASSTTDLASYNEQFF,few,TRBV7-3,TRBJ2-1,-
TGTGCTAGTGGCGGGAGCGGACCTGCCTACAATGAGCAGTTCTTC,CASGGSGPAYNEQFF,many,TRBV12-5,TRBJ2-1,-
TGTGCCAGCGAATCGACAGCGAACTACAATGAGCAGTTCTTC,CASESTANYNEQFF,-,TRBV6-2/TRBV6-3,TRBJ2-1,-
TGTGCCAGCAGCTTACGGGGAGGGTTCGCAGATACGCAGTATTTT,CASSLRGGFADTQYF,few,TRBV5-6,TRBJ2-3,TRBD2
TGTGCCATGTCGACTAGCGCCTCCTACAATGAGCAGTTCTTC,CAMSTSASYNEQFF,-,TRBV10-3,TRBJ2-1,TRBD2
TGTGCCAGCAGCTCCCGGGGGGTTATTAACTATGGCTACACCTTC,CASSSRGVINYGYTF,-,TRBV7-8,TRBJ1-2,-
TGCGCCAGCAGCGTGCCGGAGACATACAATGAGCAGTTCTTC,CASSVPETYNEQFF,many,TRBV5-1,TRBJ2-1,-
TGTGCCAGCAGCCAAGAAAGCGAAGAGACCCAGTACTTC,CASSQESEETQYF,many,TRBV4-2,TRBJ2-5,-
TGTGCCAGTAGTATAGATTATAGTATCGGGACGAACACCGGGGAGCTGTTTTTT,CASSIDYSIGTNTGELFF,few,TRBV19,TRBJ2-2,-
TGTGCCAGACCCGCCGAGGGGTCAGGGGGCTACACCTTC,CARPAEGSGGYTF,few,TRBV2,TRBJ1-2,-
TGTGCCACCAGTGCTAGCGGCAAGGGTGAGCAGTTCTTC,CATSASGKGEQFF,many,TRBV24-1,TRBJ2-1,TRBD2
TGCGCCAGCAGCCAAGCTTCCAGGTCTAACTATGGCTACACCTTC,CASSQASRSNYGYTF,-,TRBV4-1,TRBJ1-2,-
TGTGCCAGCAGCCAACCAGGGGGGGGGTTCAATGAGCAGTTCTTC,CASSQPGGGFNEQFF,few,TRBV7-2,TRBJ2-1,-
TGTGCCAGCAGCCCAGAGTTTTTCTCCTACGAGCAGTACTTC,CASSPEFFSYEQYF,many,TRBV12-3/TRBV12-4,TRBJ2-7,-
TGTGCCAGCAGCTTAAGTAGGGACTACTCTGGAAACACCATATATTTT,CASSLSRDYSGNTIYF,few,TRBV13,TRBJ1-3,-
TGCAGTGCTTCCCCCGTCTCTTCAGAATACAATGAGCAGTTCTTC,CSASPVSSEYNEQFF,many,TRBV20-1,TRBJ2-1,-
TGTGCCAGCAGTGAAGCCGGAGGCTTTTTGGCAGATACGCAGTATTTT,CASSEAGGFLADTQYF,few,TRBV6-1,TRBJ2-3,-
TGCAGTGCTAGGGACCGGGAGAATGGGAACACCGGGGAGCTGTTTTTT,CSARDRENGNTGELFF,few,TRBV20-1,TRBJ2-2,-
TGTGCCAGCAGTTTGAGTCCTAGCAGGTACGAGCAGTACTTC,CASSLSPSRYEQYF,few,TRBV28,TRBJ2-7,-
TGTGCCAGCAGCTTATTTCCCGGGATAAGTGCAGATACGCAGTATTTT,CASSLFPGISADTQYF,-,TRBV11-2,TRBJ2-3,-
TGTGCCAGCAGTTCCGGGACTAGCGGGGGGCGGTCCTACAATGAGCAGTTCTTC,CASSSGTSGGRSYNEQFF,many,TRBV12-3/TRBV12-4,TRBJ2-1,TRBD2
TGTGCCAGCAGTTTTGAGGGAAGAGTCGACGAGCAGTACTTC,CASSFEGRVDEQYF,-,TRBV28,TRBJ2-7,-
TGTGCCAGCAGCAGAACGCAAACGGGAGAGACCCAGTACTTC,CASSRTQTGETQYF,few,TRBV11-2,TRBJ2-5,-
TGTGCCAGCAGCACGGACAGGGCTAAACTGTTTTTT,CASSTDRAKLFF,many,TRBV28,TRBJ1-4,TRBD1
TGCGCCAGCAGCCAAGGAGGACAGGAAGCTTTCTTT,CASSQGGQEAFF,-,TRBV4-1,TRBJ1-1,-
TGCGCCAGCAGTGAGTCGACAGGGAAGTACAACAATGAGCAGTTCTTC,CASSESTGKYNNEQFF,few,TRBV10-2,TRBJ2-1,TRBD1
TGCGCCAGCACTTCCCTAATATCGGATAATTCACCCCTCCACTTT,CASTSLISDNSPLHF,-,TRBV10-2,TRBJ1-6,-
TGTGCCAGCAGTTTATTCTCGCGGGGGTACAATGAGCAGTTCTTC,CASSLFSRGYNEQFF,-,TRBV27,TRBJ2-1,TRBD2
TGCAGTGCCGAGCGGGGGCCCTGGTGGCTCTACAATGAGCAGTTCTTC,CSAERGPWWLYNEQFF,few,TRBV20-1,TRBJ2-1,TRBD2
TGTGCCAGCAGTGAAACAGGTTCGTTCGAGCAGTACTTC,CASSETGSFEQYF,few,TRBV12-3/TRBV12-4,TRBJ2-7,-
TGTGCCAGCAGTGGGTGGCAGGAGGTGAACACCGGGGAGCTGTTTTTT,CASSGWQEVNTGELFF,-,TRBV6-1,TRBJ2-2,-
TGCGCCAGCAGCCGAGGGGGAGGGTCTGGCGAAAAACTGTTTTTT,CASSRGGGSGEKLFF,-,TRBV4-1,TRBJ1-4,-
TGTGCCAGCAGTGACGGGACATACAATGAGCAGTTCTTC,CASSDGTYNEQFF,many,TRBV6-4,TRBJ2-1,-
TGTGCCAGCAGGAGCGAAGGAGCGGTGGAGACCCAGTACTTC,CASRSEGAVETQYF,few,TRBV7-9,TRBJ2-5,-
TGTGCCAGCAAACCCGAGGGCAATGAGCAGTTCTTC,CASKPEGNEQFF,many,TRBV12-3/TRBV12-4,TRBJ2-1,-
TGTGCCAGCTCACCACTTACTTATTCACCCCTCCACTTT,CASSPLTYSPLHF,-,TRBV18,TRBJ1-6,-
TGCAGTGCCCCGGTTGGGATGGGGGAAAAACTGTTTTTT,CSAPVGMGEKLFF,-,TRBV20-1,TRBJ1-4,-
TGCGCCAGCAGCCAAGCGGAGGGGGGGAACACTGAAGCTTTCTTT,CASSQAEGGNTEAFF,-,TRBV4-1,TRBJ1-1,-
TGCGCCAGCAGCCCACAACTATCAGACCTGTCTACCGAAGCTTTCTTT,CASSPQLSDLSTEAFF,-,TRBV4-1,TRBJ1-1,-
TGTGCCAGCAGCGGACGAGACTCATACTCTGGAAACACCATATATTTT,CASSGRDSYSGNTIYF,many,TRBV13,TRBJ1-3,-
TGTGCCAGCAGTTACGGTATAGGCACCGGGGAGCTGTTTTTT,CASSYGIGTGELFF,-,TRBV6-5,TRBJ2-2,-
TGTGCCAGCCGCGGGACAGGGGGTGCCAATGAGCAGTTCTTC,CASRGTGGANEQFF,-,TRBV2,TRBJ2-1,TRBD1
TGTGCCATCAGTGTCGGCCCGCGGGGGACCCAGTACTTC,CAISVGPRGTQYF,-,TRBV10-3,TRBJ2-5,-
TGTGCCAGCAGCGACAGGGGCCCCTACGAGCAGTACTTC,CASSDRGPYEQYF,few,TRBV5-5,TRBJ2-7,TRBD1
TGTGCCAGCCCCTCGGAGCAGGGGGGCACTGAAGCTTTCTTT,CASPSEQGGTEAFF,few,TRBV7-8,TRBJ1-1,TRBD1
TGTGCCAGCAGTTACCGCCTACTAGCGGGAGGGCCTCATGAGCAGTTCTTC,CASSYRLLAGGPHEQFF,few,TRBV6-5,TRBJ2-1,TRBD2
TGTGCCAGCAGCAAGGACCCCCGGGACCAGTACTTC,CASSKDPRDQYF,-,TRBV7-9,TRBJ2-5,-
TGTGCCAGCAGCTTGGTGTATGCGGAGTACCAAGAGACCCAGTACTTC,CASSLVYAEYQETQYF,many,TRBV7-9,TRBJ2-5,-
TGTGCCAGCAGACTGGGAGGGGGCGAAATGAACACTGAAGCTTTCTTT,CASRLGGGEMNTEAFF,-,TRBV5-6,TRBJ1-1,TRBD1
TGTGCCAGCAGTCCCGCAGGGGAGGACTATGGCTACACCTTC,CASSPAGEDYGYTF,few,TRBV13,TRBJ1-2,-
TGTGCCAGCAGCCCACTGACTAGCTCGGGCTACGAGCAGTACTTC,CASSPLTSSGYEQYF,many,TRBV7-8,TRBJ2-7,TRBD2
TGTGCCAGCAGCCCCCTTGGGCAGGGGTACGGAAACACCATATATTTT,CASSPLGQGYGNTIYF,few,TRBV7-9,TRBJ1-3,-
TGTGCCAGCAGTGACCAGGGGCAAGAGACCCAGTACTTC,CASSDQGQETQYF,-,TRBV2,TRBJ2-5,-